This T cell receptor (beta chain) was obtained from a study of control samples from healthy donors and cancer patients. CDR1 is SGHVS and CDR2 is FQNEAQ in the germline V gene. The V end lost 5 bases, the J end lost 9 bases, and 23 bases lay between the germline ends. The CDR3 extends over 17 amino acids. TCRdb keeps only in-frame clones here, not all; method: immunoSEQ multiplex PCR. The sample consists of 75,000 to 100,000 clones, approximately 86% of them appearing once. This receptor was obtained from a man under 40 in good health. Specimen: blood. This chain connects TRBV7-8 to TRBJ1-6; D possibly corresponds to TRBD1 (6 bases). This chain's CDR3 is CASSPPGHPKWGSPLHF. CDR3 sequence (DNA): TGTGCCAGCAGCCCCCCGGGACATCCCAAGTGGGGTTCACCCCTCCACTTT.